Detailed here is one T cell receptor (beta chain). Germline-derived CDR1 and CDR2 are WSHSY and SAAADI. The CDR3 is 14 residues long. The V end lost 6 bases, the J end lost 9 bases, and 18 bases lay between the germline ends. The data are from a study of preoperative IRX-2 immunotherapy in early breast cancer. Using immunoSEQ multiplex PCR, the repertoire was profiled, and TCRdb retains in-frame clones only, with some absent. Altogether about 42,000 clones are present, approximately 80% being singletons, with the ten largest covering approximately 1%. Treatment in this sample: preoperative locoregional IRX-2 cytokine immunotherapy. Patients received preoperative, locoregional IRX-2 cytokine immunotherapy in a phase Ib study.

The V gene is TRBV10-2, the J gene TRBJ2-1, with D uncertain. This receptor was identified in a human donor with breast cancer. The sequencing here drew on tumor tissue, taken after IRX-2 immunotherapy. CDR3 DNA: TGCGCCAGCAGGGACGCGCCCGCTCGGGCTGAGCAGTTCTTC. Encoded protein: CASRDAPARAEQFF.